A single sample is the source of the 10 T cell receptor beta chains below, sequenced in a study of cytomegalovirus exposure and HLA in healthy donors. With 60 Vbeta and 13 Jbeta primers, the PCR was carried out. Measured with immunoSEQ multiplex PCR; TCRdb has only the in-frame clones, and not every one. The data show roughly 150,000 clones, approximately 80% seen once. The sample taken for sequencing was PBMCs. These receptors all stem from a woman in her thirties or forties in good health and CMV-seronegative.

The chain employs TRBV5-4 and TRBJ2-7; 7 nucleotides agree with TRBD1. V was clipped by 4 bases and J by 5 bases; unmatched bases: 6. The CDR3 sequence is 13 residues long. CDR1 and CDR2 from the germline V gene are SGHNT and YYREEE (reference sequence). The CDR3 DNA is TGTGCCAGCAGCAGGGGACAGTACAACGAGCAGTACTTC. This sequence encodes CASSRGQYNEQYF.

This sequence joins TRBV18 and TRBJ1-2, with 8 positions matching TRBD1. The junction had 5 bases not matched to a gene; V was cut back by 6 bases and J by 8 bases. CDR1 KGHSH and CDR2 LQKENI come from the germline V gene. The CDR3 extends over 12 amino acids. The CDR3 sequence is CASSQGTGGYTF. In DNA form, the CDR3 reads TGTGCCAGCTCCCAAGGGACAGGCGGCTACACCTTC.

The chain combines TRBV6-1 with TRBJ2-1; D might be TRBD2 (5 bases). Trimming left V 1 base short and J 2 bases short, with 9 bases between. CDR1 and CDR2 from the germline V gene are MNHNS and SASEGT. The CDR3 has 15 residues. CDR3 amino acids: CASSEGRSPYNEQFF. The CDR3 bases are TGTGCCAGCAGTGAAGGGAGGTCCCCCTACAATGAGCAGTTCTTC.

This clone was detected a few times. This rearrangement joins TRBV7-6 to TRBJ2-1; 9 nucleotides align to TRBD2. Germline V CDR1 and CDR2: SGHVS, FNYEAQ. This CDR3 contains 16 residues. With 1 base clipped from V and 10 bases from J, the junction kept 11 bases outside the gene matches. CDR3 sequence: CASSLDGGGAFWEQFF. The CDR3 nucleotides read TGTGCCAGCAGCTTAGATGGCGGGGGGGCCTTTTGGGAGCAGTTCTTC.

The chain joins TRBV6-1 to TRBJ1-2; D perhaps matches TRBD1 (5 bases). Germline CDR1 is MNHNS and CDR2 is SASEGT. The CDR3 is made up of 15 amino acids. With 3 bases removed from V and 3 bases from J, the gap between germline ends came to 14 bases. CDR3 region: CASSDREEFDYGYTF. CDR3 in DNA: TGTGCCAGCAGTGACAGGGAAGAATTTGACTATGGCTACACCTTC.

The V call is TRBV19, the J call TRBJ2-1; tentatively, D is TRBD1 (6 bases). V was cut by 3 bases and J by 4 bases, with 10 bases left in between. The CDR3 runs to 14 residues. Germline values: CDR1 LNHDA, CDR2 SQIVND (reference sequence). The CDR3 nucleotides read TGTGCCAGTAGTATTGACAGGAGATACAATGAGCAGTTCTTC. Translated, it gives CASSIDRRYNEQFF.

CDR3 coding DNA: TGTGCCAGCAGTGAACTCACTGAAGCTTTCTTT. Its protein product is CASSELTEAFF. This chain connects TRBV25-1 to TRBJ1-1, with unresolved D. The CDR3 runs to 11 residues. Germline CDR1 reads MGHDK; CDR2 reads SYGVNS. Trimming left V 2 bases short and J 4 bases short, with 2 bases between.

Points on this clone: Within the sample, other DNA sequences also encode this same CDR3. The chain joins TRBV5-1 to TRBJ2-3; 7 positions agree with TRBD1. This CDR3 comprises 15 residues. The germline V gene has CDR1 SGHRS and CDR2 YFSETQ. V gave up 0 bases and J gave up 3 bases; unmatched junction bases: 4. The CDR3 coding sequence is TGCGCCAGCAGCTTGGGACAGGGTGGGACAGATACGCAGTATTTT. It yields the protein CASSLGQGGTDTQYF.

The V gene is TRBV9, the J gene TRBJ2-2; 11 nucleotides agree with TRBD2. The ends lost 7 bases at V and 3 bases at J; junction bases unmatched: 5. This CDR3 is built from 15 residues. The V gene's germline CDR1 is SGDLS and CDR2 YYNGEE. The CDR3 nucleotides read TGTGCCAGCTCAACTAGCGGGGGACACACCGGGGAGCTGTTTTTT. Protein sequence: CASSTSGGHTGELFF.

This clone came up once. The chain combines TRBV6-5 with TRBJ1-2; D is perhaps TRBD1 (6 bases). The CDR3 loop spans 13 amino acids. V was shortened by 7 bases and J by 8 bases, with 17 bases between the two germline ends. Germline CDR1 is MNHEY and CDR2 is SVGAGI. CDR3 protein: CASTPRGGEGYTF. CDR3 nucleotide sequence: TGTGCCAGCACCCCGAGGGGGGGTGAAGGCTACACCTTC.